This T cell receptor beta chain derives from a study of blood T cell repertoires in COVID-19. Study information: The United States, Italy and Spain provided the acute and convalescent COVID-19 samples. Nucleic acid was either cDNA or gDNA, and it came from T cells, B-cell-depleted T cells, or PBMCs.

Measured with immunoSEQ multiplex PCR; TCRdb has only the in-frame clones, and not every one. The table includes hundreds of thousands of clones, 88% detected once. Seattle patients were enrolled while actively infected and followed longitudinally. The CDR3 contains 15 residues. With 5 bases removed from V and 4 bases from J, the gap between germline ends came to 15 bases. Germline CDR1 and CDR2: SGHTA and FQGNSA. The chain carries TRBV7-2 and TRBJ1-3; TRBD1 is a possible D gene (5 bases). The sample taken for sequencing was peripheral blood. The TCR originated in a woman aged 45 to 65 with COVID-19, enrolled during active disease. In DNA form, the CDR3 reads TGTGCCAGCAGCCTGTTGGGGGGATCGGGAAACACCATATATTTT. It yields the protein CASSLLGGSGNTIYF.